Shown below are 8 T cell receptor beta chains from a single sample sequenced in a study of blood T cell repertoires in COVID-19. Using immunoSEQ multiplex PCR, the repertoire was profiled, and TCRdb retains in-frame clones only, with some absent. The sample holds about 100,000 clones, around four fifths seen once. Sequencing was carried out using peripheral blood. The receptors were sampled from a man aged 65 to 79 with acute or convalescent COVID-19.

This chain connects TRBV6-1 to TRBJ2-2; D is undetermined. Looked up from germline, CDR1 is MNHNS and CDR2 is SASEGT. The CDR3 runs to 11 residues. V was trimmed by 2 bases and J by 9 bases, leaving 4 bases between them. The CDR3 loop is CASSEIRELFF. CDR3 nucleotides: TGTGCCAGCAGTGAAATAAGGGAGCTGTTTTTT.

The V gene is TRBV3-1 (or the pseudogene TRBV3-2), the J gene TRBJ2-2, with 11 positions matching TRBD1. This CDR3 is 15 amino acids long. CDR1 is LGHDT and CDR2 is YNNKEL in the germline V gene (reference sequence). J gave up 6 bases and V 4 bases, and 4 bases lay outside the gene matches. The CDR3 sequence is CASSPGTGGPGELFF. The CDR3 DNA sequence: TGTGCCAGCAGCCCAGGGACAGGGGGTCCCGGGGAGCTGTTTTTT.

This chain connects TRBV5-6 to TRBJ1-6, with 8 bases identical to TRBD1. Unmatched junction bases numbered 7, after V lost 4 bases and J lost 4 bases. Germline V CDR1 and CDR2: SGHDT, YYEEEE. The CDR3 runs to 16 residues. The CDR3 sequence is CASSLRQGSYNSPLHF. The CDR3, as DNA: TGTGCCAGCAGCCTGAGACAGGGGAGTTATAATTCACCCCTCCACTTT.

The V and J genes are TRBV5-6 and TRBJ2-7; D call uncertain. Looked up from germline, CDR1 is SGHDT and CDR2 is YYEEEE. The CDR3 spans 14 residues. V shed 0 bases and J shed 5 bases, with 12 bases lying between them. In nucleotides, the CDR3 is TGTGCCAGCAGCTTGGGGCAGGCTCCTAACGAGCAGTACTTC. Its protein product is CASSLGQAPNEQYF. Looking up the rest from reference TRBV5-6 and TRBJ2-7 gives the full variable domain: DAGVTQSPTHLIKTRGQQVTLRCSPKSGHDTVSWYQQALGQGPQFIFQYYEEEERQRGNFPDRFSGHQFPNYSSELNVNALLLGDSALYLCASSLGQAPNEQYFGPGTRLTVT.

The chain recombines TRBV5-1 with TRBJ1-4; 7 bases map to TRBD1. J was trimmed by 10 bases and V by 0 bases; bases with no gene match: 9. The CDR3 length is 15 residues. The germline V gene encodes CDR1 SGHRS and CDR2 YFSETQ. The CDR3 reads CASSLAEGTAGKLFF. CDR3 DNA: TGCGCCAGCAGCTTGGCCGAAGGGACAGCGGGAAAACTGTTTTTT. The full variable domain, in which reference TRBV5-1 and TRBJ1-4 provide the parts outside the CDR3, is KAGVTQTPRYLIKTRGQQVTLSCSPISGHRSVSWYQQTPGQGLQFLFEYFSETQRNKGNFPGRFSGRQFSNSRSEMNVSTLELGDSALYLCASSLAEGTAGKLFFGSGTQLSVL.

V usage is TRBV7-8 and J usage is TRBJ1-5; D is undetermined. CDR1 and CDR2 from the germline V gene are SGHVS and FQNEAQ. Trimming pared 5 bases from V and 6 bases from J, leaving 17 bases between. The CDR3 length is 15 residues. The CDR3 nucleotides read TGTGCCAGCAGCAGCCGGGCGGGTGGGGTTCAGCCCCAGCATTTT. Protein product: CASSSRAGGVQPQHF.

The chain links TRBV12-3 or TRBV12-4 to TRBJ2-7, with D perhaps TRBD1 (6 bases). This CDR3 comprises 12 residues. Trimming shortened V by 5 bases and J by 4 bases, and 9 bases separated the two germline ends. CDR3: CASSLGQYEQYF. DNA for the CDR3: TGTGCCAGCAGTCTTGGACAGTACGAGCAGTACTTC.

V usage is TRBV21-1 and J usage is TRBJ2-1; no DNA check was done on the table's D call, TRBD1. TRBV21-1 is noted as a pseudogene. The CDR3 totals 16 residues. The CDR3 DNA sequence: TGTGCCAGCAGCAAGGGCCGGGACAGGGACTACAATGAGCAGTTCTTC. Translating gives CASSKGRDRDYNEQFF.